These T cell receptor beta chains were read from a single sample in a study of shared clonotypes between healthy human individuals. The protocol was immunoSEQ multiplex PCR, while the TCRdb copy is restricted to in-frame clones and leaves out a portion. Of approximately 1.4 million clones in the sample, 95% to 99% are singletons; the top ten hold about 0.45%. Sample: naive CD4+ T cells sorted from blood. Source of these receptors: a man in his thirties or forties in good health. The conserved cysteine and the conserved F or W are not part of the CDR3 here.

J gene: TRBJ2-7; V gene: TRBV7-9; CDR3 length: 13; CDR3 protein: ASSLAGTGTYEQY
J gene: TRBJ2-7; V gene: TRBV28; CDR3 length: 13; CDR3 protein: ASSLSRDRVYEQY
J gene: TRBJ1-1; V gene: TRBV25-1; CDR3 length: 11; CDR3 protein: ASTTPTNTEAF
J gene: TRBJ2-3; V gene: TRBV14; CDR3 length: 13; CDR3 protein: ASSQVAGGTDTQY
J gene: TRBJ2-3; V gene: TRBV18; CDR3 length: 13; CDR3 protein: TSSLLAGGEDTQY
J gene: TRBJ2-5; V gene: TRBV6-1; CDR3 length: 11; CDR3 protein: AEGGLAEETQY
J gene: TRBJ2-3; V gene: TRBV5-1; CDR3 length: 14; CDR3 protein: ASSFLTGSSTDTQY
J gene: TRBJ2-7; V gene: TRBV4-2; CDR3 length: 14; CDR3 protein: ASSQVLAGGIDEQY
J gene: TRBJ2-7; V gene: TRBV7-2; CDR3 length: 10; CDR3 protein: ASSFERGEQY
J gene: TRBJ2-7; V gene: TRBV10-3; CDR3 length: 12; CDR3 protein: AIRGGTGGYEQY
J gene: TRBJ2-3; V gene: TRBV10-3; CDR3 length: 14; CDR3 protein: AISDIRTSGTDTQY
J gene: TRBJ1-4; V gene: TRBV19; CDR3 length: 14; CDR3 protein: ASSITRGLANEKLF
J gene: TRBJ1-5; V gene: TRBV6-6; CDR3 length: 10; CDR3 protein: ASSPGNQPQH
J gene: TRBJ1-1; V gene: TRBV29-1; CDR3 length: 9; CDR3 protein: SVVLNTEAF
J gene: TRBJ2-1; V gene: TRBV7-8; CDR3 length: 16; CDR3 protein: ASSLVGTGGSTYNEQF
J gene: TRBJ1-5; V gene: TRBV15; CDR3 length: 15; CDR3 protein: ATSKQKSAHSNQPQH
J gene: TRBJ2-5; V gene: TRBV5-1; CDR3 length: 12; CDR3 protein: ASSLAASQETQY
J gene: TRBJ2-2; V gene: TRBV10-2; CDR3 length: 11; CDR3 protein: ASSTGGTGELF
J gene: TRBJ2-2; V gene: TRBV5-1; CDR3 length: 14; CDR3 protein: ASSRGLAGDAGELF
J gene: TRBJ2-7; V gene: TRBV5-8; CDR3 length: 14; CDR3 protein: ASSRGLGREDGEQY
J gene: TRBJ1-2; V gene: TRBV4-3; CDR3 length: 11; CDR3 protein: ASSQDRRYGYT
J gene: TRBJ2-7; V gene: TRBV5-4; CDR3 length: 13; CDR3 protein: ASSRLRPGGYEQY
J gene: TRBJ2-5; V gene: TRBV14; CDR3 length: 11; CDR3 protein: ASSQSIQETQY
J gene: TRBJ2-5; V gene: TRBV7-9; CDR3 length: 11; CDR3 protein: ASSLGFGETQY